This entry lists 22 T cell receptor beta chains sequenced from one sample in a study of shared clonotypes between healthy human individuals. Naive CD8 cells comprised CD45RO-negative, CCR7-positively selected cells, excluding terminally differentiated effector memory CD45RA+ cells. TCRdb's copy holds only in-frame clones and misses some; the assay was immunoSEQ multiplex PCR. The sample comprises more than 600,000 clones, roughly 94% of which are singletons, and more than 20% rests with the top ten. Sequencing was done on a sample of naive CD8+ T cells sorted from blood. These receptor sequences come from a man aged 25-40 years in good health.

This clone was seen once. In DNA form, the CDR3 reads TGTGCCAGCAGCATGAGCTCTGGGGCCAACGTCCTGACTTTC. Residues: CASSMSSGANVLTF. The chain employs TRBV9 and TRBJ2-6; no definite D call. The CDR3 runs to 14 residues. Germline CDR1 reads SGDLS; CDR2 reads YYNGEE. V dropped 4 bases and J dropped 0 bases, with 5 bases sitting between them.

This chain connects TRBV4-3 to TRBJ2-1; D might be TRBD2 (5 bases). CDR1 is LGHNA, CDR2 YSLEER, per germline. Trimming stripped 0 bases from V and 2 bases from J, with 11 bases between. The CDR3 contains 16 residues. The CDR3 DNA reads TGCGCCAGCAGCCAAGATATGCGGGCGGCCTACAATGAGCAGTTCTTC. Translation: CASSQDMRAAYNEQFF.

The chain carries TRBV29-1 and TRBJ2-1; 12 nucleotides align to TRBD2. Germline V gene sequence: CDR1 SQVTM, CDR2 ANQGSEA. This CDR3 spans 16 amino acids. V lost 0 bases and J lost 6; bases outside the gene matches: 6. CDR3 amino acids: CSVEDQSSGRGNEQFF. CDR3 bases: TGCAGCGTTGAAGATCAGTCTAGCGGGAGGGGCAATGAGCAGTTCTTC.

The chain has TRBV19 and TRBJ2-1; no definite D call. The germline V gene has CDR1 LNHDA and CDR2 SQIVND (reference sequence). This CDR3 has 13 amino acids. The germline V and J ends were trimmed by 0 bases and 4 bases, with 4 bases remaining between them. CDR3 in amino acids: CASSIDQYNEQFF. CDR3 in DNA: TGTGCCAGTAGTATAGATCAATACAATGAGCAGTTCTTC.

This chain connects TRBV5-5 to TRBJ2-3, with 9 bases matching TRBD2. Germline assignment: CDR1 SGHKS and CDR2 YYEKEE (reference sequence). J was trimmed by 2 bases and V by 4 bases; bases with no gene match: 11. The CDR3 runs to 17 residues. CDR3 bases: TGTGCCAGCAGCAGCGCTATTAGCGGGAGAATCACAGATACGCAGTATTTT. Protein sequence: CASSSAISGRITDTQYF.

This sequence joins TRBV19 and TRBJ2-2; no firm D call. The CDR3 is 12 amino acids. Germline-derived CDR1 and CDR2 are LNHDA and SQIVND (reference sequence). Trimming left V 9 bases short and J 5 bases short, with 10 bases between. CDR3: CASLRPTGELFF. The CDR3, as DNA: TGTGCCAGCCTAAGACCAACCGGGGAGCTGTTTTTT.

Note on this clone: This sample also contains other DNA sequences that code for the same CDR3. The V call is TRBV9, the J call TRBJ2-1; D uncertain. The CDR3 extends over 13 amino acids. The V and J ends lost 0 bases and 7 bases respectively, with 8 bases between them. Germline CDR1 reads SGDLS; CDR2 reads YYNGEE. The CDR3 loop is CASSVDRANEQFF. The CDR3 nucleotides are TGTGCCAGCAGCGTAGATAGGGCAAATGAGCAGTTCTTC. Full variable domain (missing parts from reference TRBV9 and TRBJ2-1): DSGVTQTPKHLITATGQRVTLRCSPRSGDLSVYWYQQSLDQGLQFLIQYYNGEERAKGNILERFSAQQFPDLHSELNLSSLELGDSALYFCASSVDRANEQFFGPGTRLTVL.

V gene TRBV28 combines with J gene TRBJ1-1; 9 positions agree with TRBD1. V lost 6 bases, J lost 1 base, and 9 bases stayed unmatched. CDR3 length: 16 residues. Germline V gene data show CDR1 as MDHEN and CDR2 as SYDVKM. CDR3 DNA sequence: TGTGCCAGCAGCCGCCAGACAGGGGGATCGAACACTGAAGCTTTCTTT. Translated, it gives CASSRQTGGSNTEAFF. The whole variable domain, remainder taken from reference TRBV28 and TRBJ1-1, is DVKVTQSSRYLVKRTGEKVFLECVQDMDHENMFWYRQDPGLGLRLIYFSYDVKMKEKGDIPEGYSVSREKKERFSLILESASTNQTSMYLCASSRQTGGSNTEAFFGQGTRLTVV.

This clone has at least ten counts. V and J are TRBV28 and TRBJ2-3; the match to TRBD2 covers 7 bases. Trimming took 1 base from V and 0 from J; bases not matched to a gene: 4. Germline V gene sequence: CDR1 MDHEN, CDR2 SYDVKM. This CDR3 contains 16 residues. CDR3 amino acids: CASSLLPSGSTDTQYF. The CDR3 DNA sequence: TGTGCCAGCAGTTTATTGCCTAGCGGAAGCACAGATACGCAGTATTTT.

The chain carries TRBV2 and TRBJ2-2, with a tentative D call TRBD1 (5 bases). This CDR3 has 17 amino acids. Germline values: CDR1 SNHLY, CDR2 FYNNEI. The V and J ends lost 3 bases and 6 bases respectively, with 20 bases between them. The CDR3 loop reads CASSDFSVRDRAGELFF. DNA for the CDR3: TGTGCCAGCAGTGATTTCTCCGTCAGGGATCGGGCCGGGGAGCTGTTTTTT. The complete variable domain, with remaining parts taken from reference TRBV2 and TRBJ2-2, reads EPEVTQTPSHQVTQMGQEVILRCVPISNHLYFYWYRQILGQKVEFLVSFYNNEISEKSEIFDDQFSVERPDGSNFTLKIRSTKLEDSAMYFCASSDFSVRDRAGELFFGEGSRLTVL.

CDR3 nucleotides: TGTGCCAGCAGTCTACTAGCGGGAGATGTTTGGAATGAGCAGTTCTTC. This sequence encodes CASSLLAGDVWNEQFF. The chain uses TRBV28 and TRBJ2-1; 11 nucleotides align to TRBD2. J lost 7 bases, V lost 5 bases, and 10 bases had no gene match. The CDR3 loop spans 16 amino acids. Germline V gene lookup returns CDR1 MDHEN and CDR2 SYDVKM.

Comments on this clone: Additional DNA sequences in this sample encode the identical CDR3. The chain joins TRBV27 to TRBJ2-1; 16 bases are a match to TRBD2. With V trimmed by 5 bases and J by 10 bases, 5 bases remained unmatched. Germline assignment: CDR1 MNHEY and CDR2 SMNVEV (reference sequence). This CDR3 has 15 amino acids. CDR3 amino acids: CASSPGTSGRAEQFF. The CDR3 nucleotides read TGTGCCAGCAGTCCAGGGACTAGCGGGAGGGCCGAGCAGTTCTTC.

The V gene is TRBV7-2, the J gene TRBJ2-2; TRBD2 matches 9 bases. Germline trimming cut 1 base from V and 8 bases from J; bases unmatched to any gene: 8. This CDR3 has 16 residues. Germline loops: CDR1 SGHTA, CDR2 FQGNSA. DNA for the CDR3: TGTGCCAGCAGCTTAGGAATAGCGGGAGCAGAAGGGGAGCTGTTTTTT. Translated: CASSLGIAGAEGELFF. The whole variable domain, filled in from reference TRBV7-2 and TRBJ2-2, reads GAGVSQSPSNKVTEKGKDVELRCDPISGHTALYWYRQSLGQGLEFLIYFQGNSAPDKSGLPSDRFSAERTGGSVSTLTIQRTQQEDSAVYLCASSLGIAGAEGELFFGEGSRLTVL.

This chain joins TRBV4-3 and TRBJ2-1; 12 bases fit TRBD2. Trimming cost V 0 bases and J 0 bases; bases outside gene matches: 15. CDR1 LGHNA and CDR2 YSLEER come from the germline V gene. The CDR3 is made up of 22 amino acids. CDR3 DNA: TGCGCCAGCAGCCAAGATAGGGCGCTAGCGGGAGGGCCTTTCTTCTCCTACAATGAGCAGTTCTTC. Amino acid sequence: CASSQDRALAGGPFFSYNEQFF.

The V gene is TRBV11-2, the J gene TRBJ2-3, with D perhaps TRBD1 (6 bases). This CDR3 spans 15 amino acids. V was shortened by 5 bases and J by 6 bases, with 18 bases between the two germline ends. Germline loops: CDR1 SGHAT, CDR2 FQNNGV. The CDR3, as DNA: TGTGCCAGCAGCAGCCGGGACACCCAGCGTGATACGCAGTATTTT. This gives the protein CASSSRDTQRDTQYF.

This chain joins TRBV27 and TRBJ2-1, with TRBD1 identical over 9 bases. This CDR3 spans 17 amino acids. Looked up from germline, CDR1 is MNHEY and CDR2 is SMNVEV (reference sequence). V dropped 5 bases and J dropped 7; count of bases not matched to a gene: 15. The CDR3 sequence is CASSTAGQGGSWNEQFF. Here the CDR3 DNA reads TGTGCCAGCAGTACCGCGGGACAGGGAGGGTCGTGGAATGAGCAGTTCTTC.

This chain joins TRBV5-1 and TRBJ2-1, with 8 nucleotides matching TRBD2. V shed 0 bases and J 9 bases; nucleotides not matched to a gene: 8. Per germline, CDR1 SGHRS and CDR2 YFSETQ. There are 15 residues in the CDR3. The CDR3 DNA reads TGCGCCAGCAGCTTGGGTGCGGGAGGTAGTTTTGAGCAGTTCTTC. Translation: CASSLGAGGSFEQFF.

V is TRBV10-2 and J is TRBJ1-2, with no clear D. Trimming left V 3 bases short and J 5 bases short, with 19 bases between. From germline, CDR1 is WSHSY and CDR2 SAAADI. This CDR3 comprises 16 residues. This chain's CDR3 is CASSDPVYDIGYGYTF. DNA of the CDR3: TGCGCCAGCAGTGACCCCGTTTATGACATCGGTTATGGCTACACCTTC.

The gene calls are TRBV7-8 and TRBJ1-5; D is possibly TRBD1 (5 bases). The CDR3 sequence is 13 residues long. The germline gives CDR1 SGHVS, CDR2 FQNEAQ. With 3 bases removed from V and 6 bases from J, the gap between germline ends came to 9 bases. The CDR3 nucleotides read TGTGCCAGCAGCTTGGGGCCCGTTCAGCCCCAGCATTTT. Protein product: CASSLGPVQPQHF.

This clone was observed a single time. The genes are TRBV7-9 and TRBJ2-5; 10 bases align to TRBD1. The V gene's germline CDR1 is SEHNR and CDR2 FQNEAQ (reference sequence). There are 16 residues in the CDR3. V lost 1 base, J lost 2 bases, and 4 bases stayed unmatched. The CDR3 here is CASSLETGGQQETQYF. The DNA for the CDR3 is TGTGCCAGCAGCTTAGAGACAGGGGGCCAGCAAGAGACCCAGTACTTC. The entire variable domain, with the rest obtained from reference TRBV7-9 and TRBJ2-5, is as follows: DTGVSQNPRHKITKRGQNVTFRCDPISEHNRLYWYRQTLGQGPEFLTYFQNEAQLEKSRLLSDRFSAERPKGSFSTLEIQRTEQGDSAMYLCASSLETGGQQETQYFGPGTRLLVL.

The chain recombines TRBV14 with TRBJ2-1; D perhaps matches TRBD2 (6 bases). The ends were cut back, 4 bases at V and 6 bases at J, with 13 bases in the middle. CDR3 length equals 14 residues. Germline V gene lookup returns CDR1 SGHDN and CDR2 FVKESK. The CDR3 region is CASSLGRRGNEQFF. As DNA, the CDR3 is TGTGCCAGCAGCCTAGGGCGGCGGGGCAATGAGCAGTTCTTC.

CDR3 nucleotide sequence: TGTGCCAGCAGGAACAGGGCCCTACAAGAGACCCAGTACTTC. It translates to CASRNRALQETQYF. The chain has TRBV6-1 and TRBJ2-5, with a possible D match to TRBD1 (6 bases). The length of the CDR3 is 14 residues. V was cut by 6 bases and J by 2 bases, with 13 bases left in between. Germline V gene lookup returns CDR1 MNHNS and CDR2 SASEGT.